Listed below are T cell receptor beta chains from one sample, sequenced in a study of blood T cell repertoires in COVID-19. Sequencing was performed with immunoSEQ multiplex PCR; in TCRdb, only in-frame clones are kept and a portion is missing. The data contain some 300,000 clones, roughly 86% of them singletons. The sequenced material came from PBMCs or T cells enriched from blood (not recorded which). These receptor sequences come from a woman younger than 45 who had recovered from COVID-19. Each CDR3 is given without its conserved first and last residue. The D gene is left open where the match is weak. Rows may omit the clone size; those that give it use once, few, many or a size class.

j_call | d_call | clone_size | v_call | cdr3_aa
TRBJ2-7 | TRBD2 | - | TRBV19 | ASSMRLAGRGEQY
TRBJ1-1 | - | - | TRBV2 | ASSEHSLNTEAF
TRBJ2-1 | TRBD2 | once | TRBV29-1 | SVRLAGGTSSYNEQF
TRBJ2-1 | - | - | TRBV7-3 | ASSLTAGSSYNEQF
TRBJ1-5 | - | - | TRBV3-1/TRBV3-2 | ASSQGGGDQPQH
TRBJ2-3 | TRBD2 | - | TRBV28 | ASSLSGGGTDTQY
TRBJ2-3 | - | - | TRBV6-2/TRBV6-3 | ASSPVGPRDTQY
TRBJ2-7 | - | - | TRBV7-3 | ASSMWAEGYEQY
TRBJ2-3 | TRBD2 | - | TRBV7-3 | ASSLIPSGPTDTQY
TRBJ2-5 | - | few | TRBV30 | AWSVVTGPTETQY
TRBJ2-7 | TRBD1 | - | TRBV30 | AWSGVYRDRGSYEQY
TRBJ1-2 | - | few | TRBV27 | ASRPTGNYGYT
TRBJ2-1 | - | - | TRBV5-1 | ASSLPSTGDEQF
TRBJ2-2 | TRBD1 | - | TRBV25-1 | ASSEYRGRGQGTGELF